This T cell receptor (beta chain) stems from a study of T cell responses to AZD1222 COVID-19 vaccine. With regard to this clone: What it binds is unknown.

Clones were read by immunoSEQ multiplex PCR, and TCRdb kept only the in-frame ones, dropping some. Of about 94,000 clones listed, 85% to 90% are singletons. Study-wide results and caveats: Clonal diversity was possibly underestimated, and white British individuals and females predominated among donors.

The CDR3 has 15 residues. CDR1 is LGHDT, CDR2 YNNKEL, per germline (reference sequence). The V gene lost 0 bases and the J gene lost 8 bases, with 16 bases spanning the gap. The sequence was collected from an adult who received the AZD1222 COVID-19 vaccine. The sequencing used peripheral blood, collected 28 days after the second AZD1222 dose. The rearrangement uses TRBV3-1 (or the pseudogene TRBV3-2) and TRBJ2-5; maybe TRBD1 (5 bases). The CDR3 spells CASSQERQPPSTQYF. The CDR3 region has the DNA TGTGCCAGCAGCCAAGAACGACAGCCTCCGAGCACCCAGTACTTC.